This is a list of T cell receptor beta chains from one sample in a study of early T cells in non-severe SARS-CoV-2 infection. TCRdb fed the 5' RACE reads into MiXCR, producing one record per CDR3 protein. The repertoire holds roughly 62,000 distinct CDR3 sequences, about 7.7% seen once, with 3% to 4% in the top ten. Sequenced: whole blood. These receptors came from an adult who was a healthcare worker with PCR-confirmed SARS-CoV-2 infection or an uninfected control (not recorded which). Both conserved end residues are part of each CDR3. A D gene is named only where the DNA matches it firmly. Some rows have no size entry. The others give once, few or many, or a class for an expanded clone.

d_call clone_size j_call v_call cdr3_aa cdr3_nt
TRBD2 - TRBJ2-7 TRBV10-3 CAARTSGSSEQYF TGTGCCGCAAGGACTAGCGGGAGTTCGGAGCAGTACTTC
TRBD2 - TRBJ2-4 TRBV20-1 CSAETSGRQNIQYF TGCAGTGCCGAGACTAGCGGGAGGCAAAACATTCAGTACTTC
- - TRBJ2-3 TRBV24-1 CATSDFEDSTDTQYF TGTGCCACCAGTGATTTCGAGGACAGCACAGATACGCAGTATTTT
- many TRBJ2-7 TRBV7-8 CASSSPLSYEQYF TGTGCCAGCAGTTCTCCATTGTCCTACGAGCAGTACTTC
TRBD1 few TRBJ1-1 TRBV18 CASSPTGGRTEAFF TGTGCCAGCTCCCCGACAGGGGGCCGGACTGAAGCTTTCTTT
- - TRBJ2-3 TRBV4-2 CASSQGSPPDTQYF TGTGCCAGCAGCCAAGGCTCCCCCCCAGATACGCAGTATTTT
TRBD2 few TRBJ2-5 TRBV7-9 CASSFSGSQETQYF TGTGCCAGCAGCTTTAGCGGGAGTCAGGAGACCCAGTACTTC
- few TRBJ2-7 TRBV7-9 CASSLQQAQYF TGTGCCAGCAGCTTACAACAGGCTCAGTACTTC
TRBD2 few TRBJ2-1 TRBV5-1 CASSFLAVSYNEQFF TGCGCCAGCAGCTTCCTAGCGGTCTCCTACAATGAGCAGTTCTTC
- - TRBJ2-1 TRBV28 CASSLPGSSSYNEQFF TGTGCCAGCAGTTTGCCCGGGTCGAGCTCCTACAATGAGCAGTTCTTC
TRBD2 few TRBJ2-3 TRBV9 CASSGGSWSTDTQYF TGTGCCAGCAGCGGCGGGAGTTGGAGCACAGATACGCAGTATTTT
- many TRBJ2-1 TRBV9 CASSVVAEQFF TGTGCCAGCAGCGTAGTCGCTGAGCAGTTCTTC
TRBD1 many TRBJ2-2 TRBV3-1 CASSPRQGSYTGELFF TGTGCCAGCAGCCCCAGACAGGGGAGTTACACCGGGGAGCTGTTTTTT
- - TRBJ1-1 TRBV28 CASSLSFSDTEAFF TGTGCCAGCAGTTTATCTTTTTCGGACACTGAAGCTTTCTTT
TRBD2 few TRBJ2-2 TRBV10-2 CASRDPTSGRPRGTGELFF TGCGCCAGCAGGGACCCGACTAGCGGGAGGCCCCGAGGCACCGGGGAGCTGTTTTTT
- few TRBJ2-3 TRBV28 CASRNERGGTYSSTDTQYF TGTGCCAGCAGGAACGAGAGGGGGGGCACATACTCTAGCACAGATACGCAGTATTTT
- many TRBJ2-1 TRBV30 CAWSRSLGGYNEQFF TGTGCCTGGAGTAGGTCCCTAGGAGGGTACAATGAGCAGTTCTTC
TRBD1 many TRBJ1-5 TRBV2 CASSERTGVVKPQHF TGTGCCAGCAGTGAAAGGACAGGGGTTGTGAAGCCCCAGCATTTT
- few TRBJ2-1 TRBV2 CASSESGLSEQFF TGTGCCAGCAGTGAGTCGGGACTCAGTGAGCAGTTCTTC
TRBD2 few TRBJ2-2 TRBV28 CASSVTGTSVPGELFF TGTGCCAGCAGTGTTACCGGGACTAGCGTTCCCGGGGAGCTGTTTTTT
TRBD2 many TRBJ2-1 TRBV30 CAWSGAGGKNEQFF TGTGCCTGGTCGGGGGCGGGAGGAAAAAATGAGCAGTTCTTC
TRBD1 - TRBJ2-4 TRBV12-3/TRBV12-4 CASSYAGTEFSIQYF TGTGCCAGCAGCTATGCCGGGACAGAATTCAGCATTCAGTACTTC
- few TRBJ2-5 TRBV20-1 CSAGSGALQETQYF TGCAGTGCAGGAAGTGGGGCCCTCCAAGAGACCCAGTACTTC
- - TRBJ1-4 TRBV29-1 CSVASGEKLFF TGCAGCGTCGCCTCAGGGGAAAAACTGTTTTTT
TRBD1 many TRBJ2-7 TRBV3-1 CASSQDVRTGSYEQYF TGTGCCAGCAGCCAAGACGTCCGGACAGGGTCTTACGAGCAGTACTTC
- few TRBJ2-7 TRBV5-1 CASSLALRTGEEQYF TGCGCCAGCAGCTTGGCCTTGAGAACAGGCGAAGAGCAGTACTTC
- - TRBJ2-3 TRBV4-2 CASSQDGGTDTQYF TGTGCCAGCAGCCAAGATGGCGGCACAGATACGCAGTATTTT
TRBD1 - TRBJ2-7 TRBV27 CASSLGQGIAYEQYF TGTGCCAGCAGTCTGGGACAGGGGATCGCCTACGAGCAGTACTTC
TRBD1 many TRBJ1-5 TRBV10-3 CAISETGGEQPQHF TGTGCCATCAGTGAGACAGGGGGAGAACAGCCCCAGCATTTT
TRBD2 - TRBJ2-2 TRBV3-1 CASSRSGTSGSTGELFF TGTGCCAGCAGCCGATCCGGGACTAGCGGGAGCACCGGGGAGCTGTTTTTT
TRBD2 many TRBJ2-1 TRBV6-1 CASSATSGVGEQFF TGTGCCAGCAGCGCGACTAGCGGGGTGGGGGAGCAGTTCTTC